This TCR beta chain was sequenced during a study of CD8 T cells in Susac syndrome. To note about this clonotype: Its antigen is still unknown.

RNA was extracted with the RNeasy kit, and a quantity of about 0.45 to 1 ug was reverse transcribed using random hexamers. TCRdb redid the calling of the immunoSEQ multiplex PCR reads with MiXCR, one entry per CDR3 protein. The sample includes roughly 150,000 distinct CDR3 sequences, approximately 93% seen only once; the top ten take around 0.21%. The study sequenced TCR beta in blood CD8+ and CD4+ T cells. Germline CDR1 reads SEHNR; CDR2 reads FQNEAQ (reference sequence). The V gene lost 5 bases and the J gene lost 5 bases, with 18 bases spanning the gap. The CDR3 has 15 residues. Study results and limitations: The study admitted that it had a relatively small number of individuals in its TCR sequencing and HLA analysis.

The chain links TRBV7-9 to TRBJ1-1; D possibly corresponds to TRBD1 (5 bases). Sequencing was carried out using CD8+ T cells from PBMCs. This clonotype was obtained from a human donor with multiple sclerosis. This chain's CDR3 is CASSPAGGSRTEAFF. The CDR3 DNA is TGTGCCAGCAGCCCCGCGGGGGGTAGTAGGACTGAAGCTTTCTTT.